The present entry profiles one T cell receptor (beta chain) with its context. TCRdb ran MiXCR on the PCR reads and lists one entry per CDR3 protein. Of under 20,000 distinct CDR3 sequences listed, under 40% are singletons. This specimen comes from a study of tumor-infiltrating lymphocytes in oesophageal squamous cell carcinoma. This receptor was identified in a male donor with esophageal squamous cell carcinoma. Sequencing was carried out using blood.

The CDR3 nucleotides read TGTGCCAGCAGGCCAGAATCTAGAGGGAACACTGAAGCTTTCTTT. Amino acids: CASRPESRGNTEAFF. This rearrangement joins TRBV7-2 to TRBJ1-1; D ambiguous. The germline V gene has CDR1 SGHTA and CDR2 FQGNSA. This CDR3 has 15 residues. V was cut by 6 bases and J by 1 base, with 15 bases left in between.